The subject of this entry is one T cell receptor (beta chain). The antigen remains undetermined. With 3 bases removed from V and 2 bases from J, the gap between germline ends came to 16 bases. CDR1 and CDR2 (germline): DFQATT, SNEGSKA (reference sequence). The CDR3 totals 15 residues. The sample is drawn from a study of blood T cells in healthy people across ages. Findings of the study overall: Roughly linearly, TCR beta diversity per million T cells fell as age increased.

Using a J-beta primer mix together with a sample-barcoded 5' primer, a second PCR was run for about 7 to 12 cycles. TCRdb used MiXCR to reprocess the 5' RACE reads, holding one entry per CDR3 protein. The table has some 1.8 million distinct CDR3 sequences, about two fifths seen once. Donors ranged from about 6 to 90 years old and were healthy Caucasians in Russia. The receptor comes from a human donor in good health. Input material: blood. This chain links TRBV20-1 with TRBJ1-1; D is ambiguous. This CDR3 reads CSASAGSLGNTEAFF. The CDR3 DNA reads TGCAGTGCTAGTGCGGGGTCATTGGGAAACACTGAAGCTTTCTTT.